This T cell receptor beta chain was sequenced in a study of blood T cell repertoires in COVID-19. About the research overall: Sites across the United States, Italy and Spain contributed samples from acute and convalescent COVID-19. PBMCs, B-cell-depleted T cells, or T cells provided the cDNA or gDNA that made up the material.

In the study's own analysis: Estimation of nucleated cell counts was performed using reference gene primer amplification. Measured with immunoSEQ multiplex PCR; TCRdb has only the in-frame clones, and not every one. Clone size and the V and J calls come from that table; the DNA yielded D and trimming. Of about 120,000 clones listed, about four fifths are singletons. CDR1 and CDR2 from the germline V gene are LNHDA and SQIVND (reference sequence). CDR3 length: 13 amino acids. J is TRBJ2-5 and V is TRBV19; TRBD1 is a possible D gene (7 bases). The clonotype originates from a human donor in a cohort sampled during active COVID-19. Sequences were obtained from peripheral blood. This CDR3 is CSTAGGTGETQYF. CDR3 nucleotides: TGTTCCACGGCAGGGGGGACGGGAGAGACCCAGTACTTC. Variable domain in full (rest from reference TRBV19 and TRBJ2-5): DGGITQSPKYLFRKEGQNVTLSCEQNLNHDAMYWYRQDPGQGLRLIYYSQIVNDFQKGDIAEGYSVSREKKESFPLTVTSAQKNPTAFYLCSTAGGTGETQYFGPGTRLLVL.